Listed below are T cell receptor beta chains from one sample, sequenced in a study of radiation and T cells in renal cell carcinoma. Only in-frame clones appear in the TCRdb table, and some are missing; sequencing was by immunoSEQ multiplex PCR. The repertoire includes 85,000 to 100,000 clones, approximately 86% of them detected once, and 7% to 9% sits in the top ten. Here the sequenced sample was blood, taken from a patient whose treatment included radiotherapy and nephrectomy. These receptors all come from a man aged 45 to 65 with renal cell carcinoma. Both conserved end residues are part of each CDR3. The D gene is left open where the match is weak. Size tells how often a clone was seen (once, few, many) or the class of an expanded clone, and some rows leave it out.

>.|.|TRBV19|TRBJ1-5
TGTGCCAGTAGCGATCGCCGGGGATCAACTTATAGCAATCAGCCCCAGCATTTT
CASSDRRGSTYSNQPQHF
>.|.|TRBV5-1|TRBJ2-5
TGCGCCAGCAGCTACCGACAGGCGGGACAAGAGACCCAGTACTTC
CASSYRQAGQETQYF
>once|TRBD1|TRBV5-1|TRBJ1-6
TGCGCCAGCAGCTTGGCCGAGACAGGGGGCGGTAATTCACCCCTCCACTTT
CASSLAETGGGNSPLHF
>.|.|TRBV19|TRBJ1-5
TGTGCCAGTAGTATATTGGACAGCAATCAGCCCCAGCATTTT
CASSILDSNQPQHF
>.|.|TRBV28|TRBJ2-1
TGTGCCAGCAGTTTATTACCCAGGGCTGGCCGCAATGAGCAGTTCTTC
CASSLLPRAGRNEQFF
>.|.|TRBV5-8|TRBJ2-7
TGTGCCAGCAGCGGTCTTGGCCCCAACTACGTCGGCTACGAGCAGTACTTC
CASSGLGPNYVGYEQYF
>.|TRBD2|TRBV5-4|TRBJ2-3
TGTGCCAGCAGCCTGGGGACTAGCGGGGCCACAGATACGCAGTATTTT
CASSLGTSGATDTQYF
>.|TRBD2|TRBV27|TRBJ2-1
TGTGCCAGCAGTTTGGCAGCGGGAAGTTATGAGCAGTTCTTC
CASSLAAGSYEQFF
>.|.|TRBV5-8|TRBJ2-5
TGTGCCAGCGATACTGGATTCCAAGAGACCCAGTACTTC
CASDTGFQETQYF
>.|TRBD1|TRBV19|TRBJ1-2
TGTGCCAGTAGTCCCCGGGACAGATATGGCTACACCTTC
CASSPRDRYGYTF
>.|.|TRBV10-2|TRBJ2-7
TGCGCCAGCAGTGAAAAGGACATAGCCTACGAGCAGTACTTC
CASSEKDIAYEQYF
>few|.|TRBV5-1|TRBJ1-4
TGCGCCAGCAGCGTCAGTAACCCGGGTGAAAAACTGTTTTTT
CASSVSNPGEKLFF
>.|TRBD1|TRBV18|TRBJ2-4
TGTGCCAGCTCACCTGGGACAGCCTCTTTCATCCGGGCGGCCAAAAACATTCAGTACTTC
CASSPGTASFIRAAKNIQYF
>once|.|TRBV27|TRBJ2-7
TGTGCCAGCTCTACGGTGGGGCGGGACGAGCAGTACTTC
CASSTVGRDEQYF
>.|TRBD2|TRBV27|TRBJ2-7
TGTGCCAGCAGTAGGACTAGCGGCAAAGGGGGGCAGTACTTC
CASSRTSGKGGQYF
>.|.|TRBV5-6|TRBJ2-7
TGTGCCAGCAGCCCTGGCATGACGAATTCCTACGAGCAGTACTTC
CASSPGMTNSYEQYF
>.|.|TRBV29-1|TRBJ1-2
TGCAGCGTTGGGGGCAGCTATGGCTACACCTTC
CSVGGSYGYTF
>.|TRBD1|TRBV7-2|TRBJ1-1
TGTGCCAGCAGCTTCAGGACAGGGGGCACTGAAGCTTTCTTT
CASSFRTGGTEAFF
>.|TRBD1|TRBV7-8|TRBJ1-1
TGTGCCAGCAGCTTATGGGGACAGGGACGGACTGAAGCTTTCTTT
CASSLWGQGRTEAFF
>few|.|TRBV7-2|TRBJ1-1
TGTGCCAGCAGCTTAGAGGGAGGAAACACTGAAGCTTTCTTT
CASSLEGGNTEAFF
>.|.|TRBV30|TRBJ2-3
TGTGCCTGGCAGGGGTCTAGCACAGATACGCAGTATTTT
CAWQGSSTDTQYF
>.|.|TRBV4-1|TRBJ1-5
TGCGCCAGCAGCCAAGAGCCGGGACGGTATAGCAATCAGCCCCAGCATTTT
CASSQEPGRYSNQPQHF
>.|.|TRBV5-1|TRBJ1-4
TGCGCCAGCAGCTTGGGCCCTAGGGGAGGAACAACTAATGAAAAACTGTTTTTT
CASSLGPRGGTTNEKLFF
>.|.|TRBV18|TRBJ2-5
TGTGCCAGCTCACGCCTGGAGGGTTTCCAAGAGACCCAGTACTTC
CASSRLEGFQETQYF
>.|.|TRBV27|TRBJ1-1
TGTGCCAGCACCCCCTGGGAGGGGAACACTGAAGCTTTCTTT
CASTPWEGNTEAFF
>.|.|TRBV5-1|TRBJ2-7
TGCGCCAGCAGTTGGGGGACCGGAGGGATCGAGCAGTACTTC
CASSWGTGGIEQYF
>.|TRBD2|TRBV18|TRBJ2-6
TGTGCCAGCTCCCGTGTGTTAGCGGGCCACTCTGGGGCCAACGTCCTGACTTTC
CASSRVLAGHSGANVLTF
>once|.|TRBV7-2|TRBJ1-2
TGTGCCAGCAGCTTAGCGGGGGCCAACTATGGCTACACCTTC
CASSLAGANYGYTF
>.|TRBD1|TRBV18|TRBJ1-1
TGTGCCAGCTCACCTGATTACCCCGGGACAGCGAGTAATGGTGAAGCTTTCTTT
CASSPDYPGTASNGEAFF
>.|.|TRBV7-2|TRBJ1-5
TGTGCCAGCAGCAAAAGGAGTGATCAGCCCCAGCATTTT
CASSKRSDQPQHF
>.|.|TRBV7-9|TRBJ2-1
TGTGCCAGCAGCCCCTCGGGACTTTTAGCCGAGCAGTTCTTC
CASSPSGLLAEQFF
>.|.|TRBV5-1|TRBJ2-1
TGCGCCAGCAGCCTAAGCCCCGTCGACGCAAGCTCCTACAATGAGCAGTTCTTC
CASSLSPVDASSYNEQFF
>.|TRBD1|TRBV4-3|TRBJ2-2
TGCGCCAGCAGCCAGGAACAGGGGGCGCACACCGGGGAGCTGTTTTTT
CASSQEQGAHTGELFF
>once|.|TRBV6-1|TRBJ1-2
TGTGCCAGTGGACAGACTCAGCCCCACTATGGCTACACCTTC
CASGQTQPHYGYTF
>.|.|TRBV5-1|TRBJ2-7
TGCGCCAGCAGCTTGGCCTTGGAGAGTGATAGGCGGTACGAGCAGTACTTC
CASSLALESDRRYEQYF
>.|TRBD2|TRBV5-1|TRBJ2-3
TGCGCCAGCAGCTCGGGACTAGCGGGATTCACAGATACGCAGTATTTT
CASSSGLAGFTDTQYF
>.|.|TRBV2|TRBJ1-5
TGTGCCAGCACCGGGTGGGTCAATCAGCCCCAGCATTTT
CASTGWVNQPQHF
>once|.|TRBV4-1|TRBJ1-2
TGCGCCAGCAGCCAAGACGGCGACTATGGCTACACCTTC
CASSQDGDYGYTF
>once|.|TRBV29-1|TRBJ2-1
TGCAGCGTGGTTCAGGGACTTAGTTACAATGAGCAGTTCTTC
CSVVQGLSYNEQFF
>.|.|TRBV29-1|TRBJ2-5
TGCAGCGTTGTTCGCGATGCGAGAGAGGGCGGTGAGACCCAGTACTTC
CSVVRDAREGGETQYF
>.|.|TRBV28|TRBJ1-2
TGTGCCAGCAGTTTAACAGGACGTCGGGTCTATGGCTACACCTTC
CASSLTGRRVYGYTF
>.|.|TRBV27|TRBJ2-2
TGTGCCAGCAGCGCTTTATCGAACACCGGGGAGCTGTTTTTT
CASSALSNTGELFF
>.|.|TRBV19|TRBJ1-1
TGTGCCAGTAGTATGGGGACTGAAGCTTTCTTT
CASSMGTEAFF
>.|.|TRBV7-2|TRBJ2-6
TGTGCCAGCAGCTTATGGGCCGGTTCTGGGGCCAACGTCCTGACTTTC
CASSLWAGSGANVLTF
>.|.|TRBV27|TRBJ2-7
TGTGCCAGCAGGACGGGGGCCTACGAGCAGTACTTC
CASRTGAYEQYF
>once|TRBD2|TRBV6-5|TRBJ2-1
TGTGCCAGCAGTTACACTAGCGAGCCGATCGATGAGCAGTTCTTC
CASSYTSEPIDEQFF
>.|.|TRBV6-1|TRBJ1-1
TGTGCCAGCAGTGAAAGATGGGGCGGAGAAGCTTTCTTT
CASSERWGGEAFF
>few|.|TRBV6-5|TRBJ1-1
TGTGCCAGCAGTTTTGGGGGTGGCACTGAAGCTTTCTTT
CASSFGGGTEAFF
>.|.|TRBV6-6|TRBJ1-4
TGTGCCAGCAGTTACCCCACCGAAAAACTGTTTTTT
CASSYPTEKLFF
>.|.|TRBV27|TRBJ1-5
TGTGCCAGCAGTTTAACCGGGGGACAGCCCCAGCATTTT
CASSLTGGQPQHF
>.|.|TRBV7-3|TRBJ1-1
TGTGCCAGCAGCTTATCAGCGAACACTGAAGCTTTCTTT
CASSLSANTEAFF
>.|TRBD2|TRBV9|TRBJ2-1
TGTGCCAGCAGCGAATCGGGACTAGCGGAAGGCGGGCAGTTCTTC
CASSESGLAEGGQFF
>.|.|TRBV4-1|TRBJ1-3
TGCGCCAGCAGCCCCTTCTATGGGGGCAGTGGAAACACCATATATTTT
CASSPFYGGSGNTIYF